Listed below are T cell receptor beta chains from one sample, sequenced in a study of shared clonotypes between healthy human individuals. Clones were sequenced by immunoSEQ multiplex PCR, and TCRdb holds only the in-frame ones, with some missing. The sample holds around 2.1 million clones, 93% seen once. Source material: naive CD8+ T cells from PBMCs. The receptors were gathered from a man between 18 and 29 years old in good health. Some clones in this sample may be carry-over from other donors' samples. Both conserved end residues are part of each CDR3.

v_gene	j_gene	CDR3aa
TRBV9	TRBJ2-4	CASSPWSGAKNIQYF
TRBV7-2	TRBJ2-1	CASSLEGTSGTEQFF
TRBV12-2	TRBJ1-4	CASPPRKLFF
TRBV4-1	TRBJ2-7	CASSQQNKLDYTYEQYF
TRBV19	TRBJ2-3	CASSSDTRGDTQYF
TRBV7-9	TRBJ2-3	CASSPGRDTQYF
TRBV7-9	TRBJ2-7	CASSSTGTSHEQYF
TRBV7-9	TRBJ2-7	CASSLIRSGSDEQYF
TRBV30	TRBJ2-3	CAWSNLGTRTDTQYF
TRBV19	TRBJ1-1	CASSTPREVTNTEAFF
TRBV19	TRBJ2-7	CASSMRGGDEQYF
TRBV2	TRBJ2-7	CASSESGGVLSYEQYF
TRBV7-8	TRBJ1-2	CASSPKATGLNYGYTF
TRBV19	TRBJ1-1	CASTPRESTEAFF
TRBV27	TRBJ2-5	CASSGRETQYF
TRBV6-1	TRBJ2-3	CASSEAVSSGRLDTQYF
TRBV7-2	TRBJ1-2	CASSHFRGAAPYGYTF